These T cell receptor beta chains were read from a single sample in a study of CD8+CD57+ T cells in acquired aplastic anemia. TCRdb redid the calling of the reads with MiXCR, one entry per CDR3 protein. In the table there are roughly 98,000 distinct CDR3 sequences, 65% to 70% of which are singletons. Sequenced sample: sorted CD4+, CD8+, or CD8+CD57+ T cells (not recorded which) from PBMCs. The receptor set was obtained from a human donor with aplastic anemia. CDR3s include the opening cysteine and the closing phenylalanine or tryptophan. Fields, in order: clone size, CDR3 length, D gene, V gene, J gene, CDR3 DNA, CDR3 protein. The D gene is left open where the match is weak. Only part of the rows carry a size: once, few, many, or a class if the clone is expanded.

abundance: .
len: 11
d_gene: .
v_gene: TRBV7-9
j_gene: TRBJ2-5
CDR3nt: TGTACCAGCAGCTTAAAGGACAAGCAGTACTTC
CDR3aa: CTSSLKDKQYF

abundance: .
len: 13
d_gene: .
v_gene: TRBV20-1
j_gene: TRBJ2-3
CDR3nt: TGCAGTGCTAGTCCCCAGGTTACAGATACGCAGTATTTT
CDR3aa: CSASPQVTDTQYF

abundance: .
len: 12
d_gene: .
v_gene: TRBV20-1
j_gene: TRBJ1-2
CDR3nt: TGCAGTGCTAGTCCTTCGGGCGGAGGCTACACCTTC
CDR3aa: CSASPSGGGYTF

abundance: few
len: 13
d_gene: .
v_gene: TRBV18
j_gene: TRBJ2-7
CDR3nt: TGTGCCAGCTCACCTTGGACCGGGTCTGAGCAGTACTTC
CDR3aa: CASSPWTGSEQYF

abundance: many
len: 15
d_gene: TRBD1
v_gene: TRBV6-1
j_gene: TRBJ2-1
CDR3nt: TGTGCCAGCAGTCATTTACAGGGGGCATCCAATGAGCAGTTCTTC
CDR3aa: CASSHLQGASNEQFF

abundance: few
len: 16
d_gene: TRBD1
v_gene: TRBV25-1
j_gene: TRBJ1-2
CDR3nt: TGTGCCAGCAGTGAATCATCCCGACAGGGAAGCAATGGCTACACCTTC
CDR3aa: CASSESSRQGSNGYTF

abundance: .
len: 14
d_gene: TRBD1
v_gene: TRBV20-1
j_gene: TRBJ2-7
CDR3nt: TGCAGTGCTAGCCGCACAGGGGGATCGTACGAGCGGTACTTC
CDR3aa: CSASRTGGSYERYF

abundance: .
len: 17
d_gene: .
v_gene: TRBV14
j_gene: TRBJ2-1
CDR3nt: TGTGCCAGCAGCCAAGACTGGAGCGCGTTCGGCTACAATGAGCAGTTCTTC
CDR3aa: CASSQDWSAFGYNEQFF

abundance: .
len: 15
d_gene: .
v_gene: TRBV10-3
j_gene: TRBJ1-6
CDR3nt: TGTGCCAGCAGTGAGTCCGGGAGCCCTAATTCACCCCTCCACTTT
CDR3aa: CASSESGSPNSPLHF

abundance: .
len: 13
d_gene: .
v_gene: TRBV25-1
j_gene: TRBJ1-1
CDR3nt: TGTGCCAGCAGATGGGGAGGGGTCGCTGAAGCTTTCTTT
CDR3aa: CASRWGGVAEAFF

abundance: once
len: 11
d_gene: TRBD1
v_gene: TRBV29-1
j_gene: TRBJ2-7
CDR3nt: TGCAGCGTCGGGACAGGTGACGAGCAGTACTTC
CDR3aa: CSVGTGDEQYF

abundance: .
len: 17
d_gene: .
v_gene: TRBV19
j_gene: TRBJ2-2
CDR3nt: TGTGCCAGTAGTACCGGGGGACACCGAATAAACACCGGGGAGCTGTTTTTT
CDR3aa: CASSTGGHRINTGELFF

abundance: .
len: 11
d_gene: .
v_gene: TRBV20-1
j_gene: TRBJ2-1
CDR3nt: TGCAGTGCTAGAGAGGACAATGAGCAGTTCTTC
CDR3aa: CSAREDNEQFF

abundance: .
len: 13
d_gene: .
v_gene: TRBV7-2
j_gene: TRBJ1-2
CDR3nt: TGTGCCAGCAGCTCCCGGGACAACTATGGCTACACCTTC
CDR3aa: CASSSRDNYGYTF

abundance: .
len: 14
d_gene: .
v_gene: TRBV2
j_gene: TRBJ2-2
CDR3nt: TGTGCCAGCAGTGAAGTGGGAAACACCGGGGAGCTGTTTTTT
CDR3aa: CASSEVGNTGELFF

abundance: .
len: 14
d_gene: TRBD1
v_gene: TRBV7-9
j_gene: TRBJ2-7
CDR3nt: TGTGCCAGCAGCCCCCGACAGGGAGCCCACGAGCAGTACTTC
CDR3aa: CASSPRQGAHEQYF

abundance: few
len: 15
d_gene: .
v_gene: TRBV24-1
j_gene: TRBJ2-5
CDR3nt: TGTGCCACCCAAGCCCTTGACGCAGGGAGGGAGACCCAGTACTTC
CDR3aa: CATQALDAGRETQYF

abundance: once
len: 11
d_gene: .
v_gene: TRBV7-9
j_gene: TRBJ2-1
CDR3nt: TGTGCCAGCAGATCAAACAATGAGCAGTTCTTC
CDR3aa: CASRSNNEQFF